A single sample gave rise to the 17 T cell receptor beta chains below, sequenced in a study of CD8+CD57+ T cells in acquired aplastic anemia. An expansion of CD8+CD57+ cells by flow cytometry had been shown in patients chosen for sequencing. According to the study, genomic DNA was the template for TCR beta VDJ and CDR3 profiling. TCRdb analysed the reads with MiXCR anew, one entry per CDR3 protein. In the table there are 200,000 to 250,000 distinct CDR3 sequences, around 45% of which are singletons. Sequenced: sorted CD4+, CD8+, or CD8+CD57+ T cells (not recorded which) from PBMCs. Receptors were obtained from a human donor with aplastic anemia.

The gene calls are TRBV11-2 and TRBJ2-2; D not resolved. The CDR3 runs 16 residues. CDR1 and CDR2 from the germline V gene are SGHAT and FQNNGV. V lost 7 bases to trimming and J lost 4 bases, with 19 bases between them. CDR3 DNA sequence: TGTGCCAGCACTAAAAGGTGGCGGTCGAGCACCGGGGAGCTGTTTTTT. It encodes CASTKRWRSSTGELFF.

V gene TRBV5-1 combines with J gene TRBJ2-3; a weak D match, TRBD2 (6 bases). V lost 0 bases to trimming and J lost 0 bases, with 23 bases between them. This CDR3 has 20 residues. CDR1 is SGHRS, CDR2 YFSETQ, per germline. CDR3 DNA: TGCGCCAGCAGCTTGGATAGTTGGCTTATAGCGGTTGCAAGCACAGATACGCAGTATTTT. Translation gives CASSLDSWLIAVASTDTQYF.

The V and J genes are TRBV24-1 and TRBJ2-1, with 9 bases matching TRBD1. The CDR3 sequence is 14 residues long. With 3 bases clipped from V and 7 bases from J, the junction kept 3 bases outside the gene matches. CDR1 is KGHDR, CDR2 SFDVKD, per germline. DNA for the CDR3: TGTGCCACCAGTGATCGAGACAGGGGGAATGAGCAGTTCTTC. Its protein is CATSDRDRGNEQFF.

The chain joins TRBV19 to TRBJ2-3; the D call may be TRBD1 or TRBD2 (5 bases each). This CDR3 spans 14 amino acids. The V gene's germline CDR1 is LNHDA and CDR2 SQIVND (reference sequence). The germline V and J ends were trimmed by 7 bases and 9 bases, with 20 bases remaining between them. CDR3 residues: CASTLRQGEGTQYF. In nucleotides, the CDR3 is TGTGCCAGTACCCTGAGGCAGGGAGAGGGAACGCAGTATTTT. The full variable domain, its missing parts supplied by reference TRBV19 and TRBJ2-3, is DGGITQSPKYLFRKEGQNVTLSCEQNLNHDAMYWYRQDPGQGLRLIYYSQIVNDFQKGDIAEGYSVSREKKESFPLTVTSAQKNPTAFYLCASTLRQGEGTQYFGPGTRLTVL.

This clonotype was observed at least ten times. The chain employs TRBV7-2 and TRBJ2-3; TRBD2 matches 9 bases. This CDR3 is built from 15 residues. The germline CDR1 and CDR2 sequences are SGHTA and FQGNSA. With V trimmed by 5 bases and J by 5 bases, 8 bases remained unmatched. Here the CDR3 reads CASSPAGGIIDTQYF. As DNA, the CDR3 is TGTGCCAGCAGCCCGGCGGGGGGGATAATAGATACGCAGTATTTT.

This clonotype was seen repeatedly, ten times or more. The chain recombines TRBV10-2 with TRBJ1-1, with D possibly being TRBD1 (5 bases). Between the trimmed V and J ends, which lost 3 bases and 5 bases, there was a span of 10 bases. CDR3 length: 13 amino acids. Germline V CDR1 and CDR2: WSHSY, SAAADI. This CDR3 is CASSEQAQTEAFF. CDR3 coding DNA: TGCGCCAGCAGTGAACAGGCGCAAACTGAAGCTTTCTTT.

Turning to this clonotype: It is likely a read error, because the conserved phenylalanine at the end of the CDR3 is missing. The rearrangement uses TRBV12-3 or TRBV12-4 and TRBJ2-3, with TRBD1 matching over 12 bases. CDR3 length equals 18 residues. The junction had 9 bases not matched to a gene; V was cut back by 5 bases and J by 0 bases. CDR3 nucleotide sequence: TGTGCCAGCAGTGCCGGGACAGGGGGCGCCGGTAGCACAGATACGCAGTATCTT. This translates into CASSAGTGGAGSTDTQYL.

In this sample, this clonotype turned up many times. V is TRBV20-1 and J is TRBJ2-7; weak D call: TRBD1 (6 bases). With 1 base removed from V and 3 bases from J, the gap between germline ends came to 13 bases. This CDR3 contains 14 residues. Germline CDR1 is DFQATT and CDR2 is SNEGSKA (reference sequence). The CDR3 is CSARGTEYLYEQYF. Written as DNA, the CDR3 is TGCAGTGCTAGAGGGACAGAATATCTCTACGAGCAGTACTTC.

This clonotype came up many times. This chain connects TRBV25-1 to TRBJ1-4; 7 bases are shared with TRBD1. The CDR3 loop spans 15 amino acids. Trimming cost V 4 bases and J 5 bases; bases outside gene matches: 7. The germline V gene has CDR1 MGHDK and CDR2 SYGVNS. The CDR3 loop reads CASSATSGGNEKLFF. CDR3 in DNA: TGTGCCAGCAGTGCCACCTCAGGGGGGAATGAAAAACTGTTTTTT.

This chain links TRBV7-6 with TRBJ2-1; TRBD2 might be the D (7 bases). Germline values: CDR1 SGHVS, CDR2 FNYEAQ. CDR3 length: 17 residues. The V and J ends lost 6 bases and 6 bases respectively, with 24 bases between them. The CDR3 bases are TGTGCCAGCAGTTTTACTGCCAGTGGGGGGGCGGGCAATGAGCAGTTCTTC. Translated: CASSFTASGGAGNEQFF.

The J gene is TRBJ1-5, the V gene TRBV15, with a tentative D call TRBD1 (6 bases). The CDR3 spans 15 residues. Germline V gene data show CDR1 as LNHNV and CDR2 as YYDKDF (reference sequence). Between the trimmed V and J ends, which lost 4 bases and 3 bases, there was a span of 13 bases. The CDR3: CATSIDRTVNQPQHF. The CDR3 nucleotides are TGTGCCACCAGCATAGACCGGACAGTCAATCAGCCCCAGCATTTT.

This clonotype came up a few times. It may be a read error: a sequence one base away is much more abundant. The rearrangement uses TRBV7-9 and TRBJ2-3; D may be TRBD1 (8 bases). This CDR3 spans 15 amino acids. Per the germline V gene, CDR1 is SEHNR and CDR2 is FQNEAQ (reference sequence). This CDR3 is CAGSGTGGDADTQYF. The DNA for the CDR3 is TGTGCCGGCAGCGGCACAGGGGGGGATGCAGATACGCAGTATTTT.

The CDR3: CASSSHLSGEQYF. In nucleotides, the CDR3 is TGTGCCAGCAGCTCACATCTATCAGGCGAGCAGTACTTC. The rearrangement links TRBV7-7 to TRBJ2-7; D gene unclear. V dropped 4 bases and J dropped 6 bases, with 13 bases sitting between them. Looked up from germline, CDR1 is SSHAT and CDR2 is FNYEAQ (reference sequence). The CDR3 runs 13 residues.

The chain employs TRBV6-1 and TRBJ1-1; TRBD1 matches 8 bases. Looked up from germline, CDR1 is MNHNS and CDR2 is SASEGT. Trimming removed 1 base from V and 4 bases from J; junction bases left unmatched: 8. The CDR3 runs to 16 residues. This chain's CDR3 is CASSEGGYRGFTEAFF. The CDR3 region has the DNA TGTGCCAGCAGTGAAGGGGGGTACAGGGGGTTCACTGAAGCTTTCTTT.

There are many counts of this clonotype. This chain joins TRBV7-3 and TRBJ2-1; 10 bases agree with TRBD2. CDR3 length: 16 amino acids. Per the germline V gene, CDR1 is SGHTA and CDR2 is FQGTGA. After removal of 2 bases from V and 5 bases from J, the junction contained 6 bases not matched to a gene. CDR3 sequence reads: CASSLSSSGGNNEQFF. The CDR3, as DNA: TGTGCCAGCAGCTTATCGTCTAGCGGGGGAAACAATGAGCAGTTCTTC.

The gene calls are TRBV7-9 and TRBJ1-2; D remains unclear. The CDR3 has 13 amino acids. The V and J ends lost 3 bases and 6 bases respectively, with 11 bases between them. Germline CDR1 and CDR2: SEHNR and FQNEAQ (reference sequence). The CDR3 DNA is TGTGCCAGCAGCTTCACCAGCGAGGATGGCTACACCTTC. Amino acids: CASSFTSEDGYTF.

This chain connects TRBV24-1 to TRBJ2-6; D is unresolved. The V end was cut by 2 bases, the J end by 4 bases, with 8 bases between. This CDR3 is 15 amino acids long. Germline-derived CDR1 and CDR2 are KGHDR and SFDVKD. CDR3 loop: CATSDSFAGANVLTF. DNA for the CDR3: TGTGCCACCAGTGATTCCTTCGCGGGGGCCAACGTCCTGACTTTC.